Below are 25 T cell receptor beta chains sequenced from a single sample in a study of T cells in Graves' hyperthyroidism and ophthalmopathy. Amplification yielded TCR beta CDR3 regions, with RNA transcripts as the source. The HTBI primer set was used in a first-round RT-PCR of the TCR CDR3. TCRdb reprocessed the multiplex PCR reads with MiXCR, giving one entry per CDR3 protein. Of 300,000 to 400,000 distinct CDR3 sequences listed, about 12% were seen once; the top ten hold around 9.2%. Sequencing used blood. These receptors came from a woman under 30 with Graves' hyperthyroidism.

The V call is TRBV12-3 or TRBV12-4, the J call TRBJ2-1; D unresolved. Trimming took off 6 bases at V and 4 bases at J, with 16 bases between the two ends. The CDR3 has 15 residues. CDR3 residues: CASSPAMVPYNEQFF. In DNA form, the CDR3 reads TGTGCCAGCAGCCCCGCGATGGTGCCATACAATGAGCAGTTCTTC.

This clonotype was seen ten or more times. This chain connects TRBV7-9 to TRBJ1-2; D is unclear. CDR3 length: 13 amino acids. V was pared by 1 base and J by 3 bases, with 6 bases between. CDR1 and CDR2 from the germline V gene are SEHNR and FQNEAQ (reference sequence). The CDR3 here is CASSLGADYGYTF. The CDR3 coding sequence is TGTGCCAGCAGCTTAGGGGCTGACTATGGCTACACCTTC. The full variable domain, with the rest looked up from reference TRBV7-9 and TRBJ1-2, is DTGVSQNPRHKITKRGQNVTFRCDPISEHNRLYWYRQTLGQGPEFLTYFQNEAQLEKSRLLSDRFSAERPKGSFSTLEIQRTEQGDSAMYLCASSLGADYGYTFGSGTRLTVV.

This clonotype was seen more than once but under ten times. The genes are TRBV19 and TRBJ1-5; tentative D call: TRBD1 (5 bases). The V end was cut by 1 base, the J end by 4 bases, with 17 bases between. This CDR3 has 17 amino acids. Germline CDR1 is LNHDA and CDR2 is SQIVND (reference sequence). The CDR3 DNA is TGTGCCAGTAGTATAGCCCTCCCGGACATTGGGAATCAGCCCCAGCATTTT. It yields the protein CASSIALPDIGNQPQHF. The full variable domain, with the rest looked up from reference TRBV19 and TRBJ1-5, is DGGITQSPKYLFRKEGQNVTLSCEQNLNHDAMYWYRQDPGQGLRLIYYSQIVNDFQKGDIAEGYSVSREKKESFPLTVTSAQKNPTAFYLCASSIALPDIGNQPQHFGDGTRLSIL.

This clonotype was seen repeatedly, ten times or more. The chain couples TRBV5-4 to TRBJ1-2; tentative D call: TRBD1 (5 bases). CDR3 length: 15 amino acids. The germline V and J ends were trimmed by 2 bases and 0 bases, with 11 bases remaining between them. Germline-derived CDR1 and CDR2 are SGHNT and YYREEE (reference sequence). This chain's CDR3 is CASSLIQATNYGYTF. CDR3 DNA sequence: TGTGCCAGCAGCTTAATACAGGCCACTAACTATGGCTACACCTTC.

The CDR3 here is CASSLGDGYSGNTIYF. The CDR3, as DNA: TGTGCCAGCAGCTTAGGGGACGGTTACTCTGGAAACACCATATATTTT. The chain couples TRBV7-6 to TRBJ1-3, with D possibly matching TRBD1 (5 bases). Trimming cost V 1 base and J 0 bases, with 10 bases left between them. This CDR3 contains 16 residues. In germline, CDR1 is SGHVS, CDR2 FNYEAQ. The whole variable domain, remainder taken from reference TRBV7-6 and TRBJ1-3, is GAGVSQSPRYKVTKRGQDVALRCDPISGHVSLYWYRQALGQGPEFLTYFNYEAQQDKSGLPNDRFSAERPEGSISTLTIQRTEQRDSAMYRCASSLGDGYSGNTIYFGEGSWLTVV.

The chain couples TRBV27 to TRBJ1-2, with D perhaps matching TRBD1 (5 bases). CDR1 MNHEY and CDR2 SMNVEV come from the germline V gene (reference sequence). Trimming took off 2 bases at V and 4 bases at J, with 14 bases between the two ends. The CDR3 is 15 amino acids. CDR3 sequence reads: CASSLGGGRAYGYTF. For the CDR3, the DNA is TGTGCCAGCAGTTTAGGGGGAGGTCGGGCCTATGGCTACACCTTC.

This clonotype showed up just a few times. This chain uses TRBV20-1 with TRBJ1-3, with 8 nucleotides matching TRBD1. This CDR3 has 16 amino acids. Germline loops: CDR1 DFQATT, CDR2 SNEGSKA (reference sequence). V shed 4 bases, J shed 0 bases, and the junction held 8 bases outside the gene matches. The CDR3 sequence: CSAMGQVGSSGNTIYF. CDR3 DNA sequence: TGCAGTGCTATGGGACAGGTGGGGTCCTCTGGAAACACCATATATTTT.

The V and J genes are TRBV5-5 and TRBJ1-2, with TRBD1 as a possible D gene (6 bases). Trimming cost V 3 bases and J 6 bases, with 15 bases left between them. CDR1 and CDR2 from the germline V gene are SGHKS and YYEKEE (reference sequence). This CDR3 spans 14 amino acids. DNA of the CDR3: TGTGCCAGCAGCTATGGTACAGGGCTGGATGGCTACACCTTC. Amino acid sequence: CASSYGTGLDGYTF.

The chain uses TRBV6-1 and TRBJ2-4; 8 bases line up with TRBD1. The CDR3 covers 14 residues. Germline trimming cut 3 bases from V and 7 bases from J; bases unmatched to any gene: 5. Germline V gene data show CDR1 as MNHNS and CDR2 as SASEGT. The CDR3: CASSDRDRRNIQYF. CDR3 coding DNA: TGTGCCAGCAGTGACCGGGACAGGCGGAACATTCAGTACTTC.

The rearrangement joins TRBV27 to TRBJ2-7, with 7 bases lining up with TRBD2. Germline values: CDR1 MNHEY, CDR2 SMNVEV (reference sequence). The CDR3 totals 16 residues. V gave up 4 bases and J gave up 6 bases; unmatched junction bases: 15. The CDR3 region has the DNA TGTGCCAGCAGTTGGTCCTTAAGTGCGGGAGAAGGCGAGCAGTACTTC. Translation gives CASSWSLSAGEGEQYF.

This clonotype was seen repeatedly, ten times or more. The chain links TRBV10-1 to TRBJ2-1; 8 bases align to TRBD1. Trimming at V came to 6 bases and at J to 9 bases, leaving 4 bases not matched to a gene. Germline V gene data show CDR1 as WNHNN and CDR2 as SYGVQD (reference sequence). This CDR3 contains 12 residues. Here the CDR3 reads CASSPRGREQFF. Here the CDR3 DNA reads TGCGCCAGCAGCCCCAGGGGGCGTGAGCAGTTCTTC.

The sample holds many counts of this clonotype. This rearrangement joins TRBV7-9 to TRBJ2-3; D unresolved. Germline CDR1 reads SEHNR; CDR2 reads FQNEAQ (reference sequence). This CDR3 spans 15 amino acids. V lost 4 bases and J lost 0, with 11 bases in between. CDR3 bases: TGTGCCAGCAGCTCACAGTTGACTAGCACAGATACGCAGTATTTT. Its protein is CASSSQLTSTDTQYF.

V is TRBV24-1 and J is TRBJ2-1; 7 bases are shared with TRBD1. The length of the CDR3 is 16 residues. Per germline, CDR1 KGHDR and CDR2 SFDVKD. The V segment lost 3 bases and the J segment 4 bases; nucleotides outside the gene matches: 8. The chain's CDR3 is CATSDNTGTVYNEQFF. The DNA for the CDR3 is TGTGCCACCAGTGATAATACCGGGACAGTTTACAATGAGCAGTTCTTC.

The CDR3 sequence: CASSPAFNRGGETQYF. CDR3 DNA sequence: TGCGCCAGCAGCCCAGCTTTTAACAGGGGTGGAGAGACCCAGTACTTC. The rearrangement links TRBV4-1 to TRBJ2-5, with TRBD1 matching over 7 bases. V dropped 4 bases and J dropped 4; count of bases not matched to a gene: 12. This CDR3 has 16 residues. Germline loops: CDR1 MGHRA, CDR2 YSYEKL.

This clonotype was observed at least ten times. The rearrangement joins TRBV11-2 to TRBJ2-1; D is perhaps TRBD1 (7 bases). The germline CDR1 and CDR2 sequences are SGHAT and FQNNGV. There are 16 residues in the CDR3. The V end lost 5 bases, the J end lost 6 bases, and 20 bases lay between the germline ends. DNA for the CDR3: TGTGCCAGCAGCCCCACGGGGGACAGAGGAACCAATGAGCAGTTCTTC. Encoded protein: CASSPTGDRGTNEQFF. The full variable domain, in which reference TRBV11-2 and TRBJ2-1 provide the parts outside the CDR3, is EAGVAQSPRYKIIEKRQSVAFWCNPISGHATLYWYQQILGQGPKLLIQFQNNGVVDDSQLPKDRFSAERLKGVDSTLKIQPAKLEDSAVYLCASSPTGDRGTNEQFFGPGTRLTVL.

This clonotype appeared many times. J is TRBJ2-7 and V is TRBV11-2, with TRBD2 identical over 9 bases. CDR1 is SGHAT, CDR2 FQNNGV, per germline. The V gene end was trimmed by 1 base and the J gene end by 8 bases; junction bases not matched to a gene: 6. This CDR3 region has 14 residues. CDR3 in amino acids: CASSLVASGNKQYF. The DNA of the CDR3 is TGTGCCAGCAGCTTAGTGGCTAGCGGGAATAAGCAGTACTTC.

For this clonotype: An end of the junction differs from the germline gene, which may be a read error. The genes are TRBV7-7 and TRBJ2-5, with 7 bases matching TRBD2. The CDR3 loop spans 14 amino acids. Per germline, CDR1 SSHAT and CDR2 FNYEAQ (reference sequence). CDR3 coding DNA: TGTGCTAGCAGCCCCCTGGGAGGGCCAGAGACCCAGTACTTC. It yields the protein CASSPLGGPETQYF.

This clonotype was seen ten or more times. The V gene is TRBV20-1, the J gene TRBJ2-7, with 8 bases fitting TRBD1. Germline CDR1 reads DFQATT; CDR2 reads SNEGSKA (reference sequence). The junction had 6 bases not matched to a gene; V was cut back by 7 bases and J by 1 base. The CDR3 length is 13 residues. The CDR3 DNA is TGCAGTGTTACAGGGGGGAGGTCCTACGAGCAGTACTTC. Its translation: CSVTGGRSYEQYF.

There are many counts of this clonotype. J is TRBJ1-2 and V is TRBV3-1; unclear D gene. The length of the CDR3 is 12 residues. Per germline, CDR1 LGHDT and CDR2 YNNKEL (reference sequence). The V end was cut by 0 bases, the J end by 11 bases, with 10 bases between. CDR3 amino acids: CASSQDPVLYTF. The CDR3 DNA reads TGTGCCAGCAGCCAAGATCCCGTCCTGTACACCTTC.

This clonotype was found many times. This chain uses TRBV9 with TRBJ1-3; the D gene is possibly TRBD1 (5 bases). V lost 3 bases to trimming and J lost 2 bases, with 12 bases between them. CDR1 and CDR2 (germline): SGDLS, YYNGEE. This CDR3 has 15 residues. In DNA form, the CDR3 reads TGTGCCAGCAGCGCCCGACCGGGGGCTGGAAACACCATATATTTT. This encodes CASSARPGAGNTIYF.

Ten or more counts support this clonotype. The genes are TRBV28 and TRBJ1-2, with 8 bases aligning to TRBD1. CDR1 is MDHEN, CDR2 SYDVKM, per germline. The J segment lost 3 bases and the V segment lost 5 bases, leaving 2 bases of the junction unmatched. This CDR3 has 13 residues. CDR3 loop: CASSADRDYGYTF. CDR3 DNA: TGTGCCAGCAGTGCGGACAGGGACTATGGCTACACCTTC.

This clonotype was seen at least ten times. The chain employs TRBV12-5 and TRBJ2-1; 10 bases agree with TRBD2. CDR3 length: 17 amino acids. Trimming cost V 6 bases and J 8 bases; bases outside gene matches: 16. CDR1 and CDR2 from the germline V gene are LGHNT and FRNRAP. CDR3 coding DNA: TGTGCTAGTGGCCGGGGGGGGGTAGCGGGGGGCACCCATGAGCAGTTCTTC. Amino acid sequence: CASGRGGVAGGTHEQFF.

This clonotype has a count of ten or more. The chain combines TRBV7-2 with TRBJ1-4; D is undetermined. V dropped 6 bases and J dropped 3 bases, with 2 bases sitting between them. This CDR3 comprises 11 residues. The V gene's germline CDR1 is SGHTA and CDR2 FQGNSA. CDR3 residues: CASRANEKLFF. CDR3 nucleotides: TGTGCCAGCAGGGCTAATGAAAAACTGTTTTTT.

About this clonotype: A read error may be the cause here, since a much bigger clone is one base away. The rearrangement joins TRBV6-1 to TRBJ2-2; a possible D gene is TRBD2 (5 bases). V lost 4 bases and J lost 4, with 10 bases in between. Germline V CDR1 and CDR2: MNHNS, SASEGT. This CDR3 has 14 amino acids. The CDR3 DNA reads as TGTGCCAGCAGTGTCCAAGGGAGCACCGGGGAGCTGTTTTTT. As protein: CASSVQGSTGELFF.

This clonotype was detected a few times. This chain joins TRBV24-1 and TRBJ1-2, with 8 bases lining up with TRBD1. The germline V gene encodes CDR1 KGHDR and CDR2 SFDVKD. CDR3 length equals 12 residues. J gave up 8 bases and V 3 bases, and 1 base lay outside the gene matches. This CDR3 is CATSDRDRGYTF. The CDR3 region has the DNA TGTGCCACCAGTGATAGGGACAGGGGCTACACCTTC.